This TCR beta chain was observed in a study of blood T cell repertoires in COVID-19. Overall study context: COVID-19 samples, acute and convalescent, were from the United States, Italy and Spain. T cells, B-cell-depleted T cells, or PBMCs provided the cDNA or gDNA that served as material.

In the source study's methods: Researchers report that nucleated cell counts were estimated from reference gene primer amplification. Assay used: immunoSEQ multiplex PCR; TCRdb lists only in-frame clones, some missing. The DNA gave D and trimming, while V, J and clone size come from that table. The profile shows around 320,000 clones, about nine tenths of them singletons. The sequenced sample was peripheral blood. The source is a man aged 18 to 30 with active or convalescent COVID-19.

The CDR3 is CASSVQGRGTEAFF. The CDR3 nucleotides are TGTGCCAGCAGCGTACAGGGTAGGGGCACTGAAGCTTTCTTT. The V and J genes are TRBV9 and TRBJ1-1; D might be TRBD1 (5 bases). CDR1 SGDLS and CDR2 YYNGEE come from the germline V gene. The CDR3 has 14 amino acids. Trimming stripped 1 base from V and 4 bases from J, with 11 bases between.